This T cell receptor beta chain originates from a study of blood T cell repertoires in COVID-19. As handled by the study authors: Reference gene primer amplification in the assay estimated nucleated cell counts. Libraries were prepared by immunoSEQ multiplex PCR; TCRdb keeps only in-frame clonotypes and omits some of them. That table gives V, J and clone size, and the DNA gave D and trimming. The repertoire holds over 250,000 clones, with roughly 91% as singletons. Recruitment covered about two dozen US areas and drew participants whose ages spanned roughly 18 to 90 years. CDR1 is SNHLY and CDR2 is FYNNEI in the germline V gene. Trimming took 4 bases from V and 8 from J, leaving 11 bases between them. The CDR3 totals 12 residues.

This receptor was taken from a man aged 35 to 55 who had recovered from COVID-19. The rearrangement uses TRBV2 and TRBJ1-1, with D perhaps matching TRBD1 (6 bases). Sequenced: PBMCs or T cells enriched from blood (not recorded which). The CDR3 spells CASSGQGFEAFF. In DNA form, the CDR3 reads TGTGCCAGCAGTGGTCAGGGGTTCGAAGCTTTCTTT. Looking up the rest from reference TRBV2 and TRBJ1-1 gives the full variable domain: EPEVTQTPSHQVTQMGQEVILRCVPISNHLYFYWYRQILGQKVEFLVSFYNNEISEKSEIFDDQFSVERPDGSNFTLKIRSTKLEDSAMYFCASSGQGFEAFFGQGTRLTVV.